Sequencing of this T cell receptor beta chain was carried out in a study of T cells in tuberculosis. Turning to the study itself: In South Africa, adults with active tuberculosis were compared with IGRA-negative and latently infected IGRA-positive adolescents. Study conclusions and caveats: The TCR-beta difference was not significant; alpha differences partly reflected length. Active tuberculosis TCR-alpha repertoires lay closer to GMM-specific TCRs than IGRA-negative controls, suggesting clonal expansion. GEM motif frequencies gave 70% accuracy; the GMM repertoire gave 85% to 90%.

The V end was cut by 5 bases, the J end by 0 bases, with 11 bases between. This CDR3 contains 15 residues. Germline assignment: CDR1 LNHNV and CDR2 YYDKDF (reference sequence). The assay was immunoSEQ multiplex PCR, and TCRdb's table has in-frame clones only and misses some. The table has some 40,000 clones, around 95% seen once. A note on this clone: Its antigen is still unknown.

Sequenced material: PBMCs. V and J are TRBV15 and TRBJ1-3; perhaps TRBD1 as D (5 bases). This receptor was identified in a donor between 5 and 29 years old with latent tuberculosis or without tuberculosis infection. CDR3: CATSPRGDSGNTIYF. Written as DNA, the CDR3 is TGTGCCACCAGCCCCCGGGGGGACTCTGGAAACACCATATATTTT.